Described below is a single T cell receptor beta chain sequence and its context. Its antigen remains unidentified. This sample was taken from a study of T cell responses to AZD1222 COVID-19 vaccine. The study's findings and limits: Clonal diversity was possibly underestimated; the donors were predominantly white British and more often female. Two AZD1222 doses significantly raised spike-specific TCR breadth and depth over controls.

Second doses at about 4 or about 12 weeks were pooled. There are 13 residues in the CDR3. V trimming: 8 bases; J trimming: 2 bases; junction bases outside the gene matches: 5. Germline V gene sequence: CDR1 MNHEY, CDR2 SVGAGI. Clones were sequenced by immunoSEQ multiplex PCR, and TCRdb holds only the in-frame ones, with some missing. There are 83,000 or so clones in the sample; approximately 89% occur only once, and about 30% lies in the top ten. The source of this sequence is an adult who received the AZD1222 COVID-19 vaccine. This chain connects TRBV6-5 to TRBJ2-5; 7 nucleotides match TRBD1. The sequencing used peripheral blood, collected 28 days after the second AZD1222 dose. This CDR3 reads CASAGTDQETQYF. The DNA of the CDR3 is TGTGCCAGCGCCGGGACAGATCAAGAGACCCAGTACTTC.